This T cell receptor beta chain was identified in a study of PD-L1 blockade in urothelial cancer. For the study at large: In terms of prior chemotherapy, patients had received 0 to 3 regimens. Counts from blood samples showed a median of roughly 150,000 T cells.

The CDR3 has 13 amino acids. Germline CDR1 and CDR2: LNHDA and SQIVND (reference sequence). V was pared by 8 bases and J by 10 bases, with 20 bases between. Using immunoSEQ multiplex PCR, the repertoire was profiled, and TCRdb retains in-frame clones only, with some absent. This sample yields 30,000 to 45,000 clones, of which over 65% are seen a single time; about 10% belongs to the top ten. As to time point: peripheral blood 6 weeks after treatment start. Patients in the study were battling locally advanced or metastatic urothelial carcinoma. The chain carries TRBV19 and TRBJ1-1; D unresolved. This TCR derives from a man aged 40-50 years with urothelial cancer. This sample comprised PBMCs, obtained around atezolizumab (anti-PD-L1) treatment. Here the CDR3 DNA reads TGTGCCAGTGTACGGGGTCCCACCGGAGGAGCTTTCTTT. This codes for CASVRGPTGGAFF.